The entry below gives a single TCR beta chain sequence along with its context. The clone's antigen remains unknown. No much larger clone is present one base from it, and per-base qualities are unavailable. Samples from volunteer blood donors who had recovered from COVID-19 were contributed by a second Seattle source. The collaborating institutions used their own protocols to collect whole blood in K2EDTA tubes. For TCRbeta analysis, collaborator samples were shipped as frozen whole blood, as isolated PBMCs, or as DNA extracted from either sample type. This sample was taken from a study of blood T cell repertoires in COVID-19 (dated by TCRdb to 2020 to 2022). Study-wide context: Samples from collaborators originated in the United States, Italy and Spain and spanned both the acute and convalescent phases of COVID-19. Where HLA class I and class II types were available, the types were taken from metadata supplied by the sample provider, not from assay-based typing. Subjects who had been exposed to COVID-19, were actively infected with it, or had recovered from it provided the deeply sampled blood TCRbeta repertoires that made up the dataset. The material from the prospective study consisted of cDNA or gDNA derived from T cells, B-cell-depleted T cells, or PBMCs. Samples came from the ongoing ImmuneRACE study (first 160 participants) plus 1,254 subjects from 6 global collaborators. A de-identified subject ID, COVID-19 status, age in years and sex were almost always included in the sample metadata. The repertoires were released in a freely available public database meant as a resource for research on the immune response to SARS-CoV-2.

TCRbeta CDR3 regions were amplified from genomic DNA using the immunoSEQ Assay, a bias-controlled multiplex PCR. For the original study's pipeline: Nucleated cell counts per sample were estimated from amplification of reference gene primers within the assay. To quantify the absolute abundance of each unique TCRbeta CDR3 rearrangement, sequence reads were collapsed and filtered. For each sample, productive Simpson clonality was calculated as the square root of Simpson's diversity index over productive rearrangements. TCRdb took over this immuneACCESS table, retaining in-frame rearrangements with V and J assigned. Such tables are incomplete; in checked studies, under half of the missing clones stem from an unresolved V gene, and the remainder is unexplained. The V and J calls and clone size were taken over from that table, and D and trimming were inferred from the DNA. The sample data list roughly 300,000 clones, and around 82% of these were observed just once. The top ten clones comprise 8% to 9.5% of the sample.

Summary of the overall study and its limitations: Clinical and demographic metadata were provided uncurated, with the amount varying by source and participant.

The CDR3 covers 15 residues, taking in both the cysteine and the phenylalanine. Just the 45-base CDR3 DNA is kept, in frame starting at base 1. As encoded in the germline V gene, CDR1 is ENHRY while CDR2 is SYGVKD. The V end loses 3 bases and the J end loses 7 bases, and a stretch of 13 bases separates them. Sequenced sample: peripheral blood. The clonotype originates from a woman aged 50 to 60 who had recovered from COVID-19. The chain employs TRBV10-3 and TRBJ1-6; TRBD1 is possibly the D segment (6 matching bases). The bases are TGTGCCATCAGTGATCGGGGGCGGGAGAATTCACCCCTCCACTTT. It translates as CAISDRGRENSPLHF.